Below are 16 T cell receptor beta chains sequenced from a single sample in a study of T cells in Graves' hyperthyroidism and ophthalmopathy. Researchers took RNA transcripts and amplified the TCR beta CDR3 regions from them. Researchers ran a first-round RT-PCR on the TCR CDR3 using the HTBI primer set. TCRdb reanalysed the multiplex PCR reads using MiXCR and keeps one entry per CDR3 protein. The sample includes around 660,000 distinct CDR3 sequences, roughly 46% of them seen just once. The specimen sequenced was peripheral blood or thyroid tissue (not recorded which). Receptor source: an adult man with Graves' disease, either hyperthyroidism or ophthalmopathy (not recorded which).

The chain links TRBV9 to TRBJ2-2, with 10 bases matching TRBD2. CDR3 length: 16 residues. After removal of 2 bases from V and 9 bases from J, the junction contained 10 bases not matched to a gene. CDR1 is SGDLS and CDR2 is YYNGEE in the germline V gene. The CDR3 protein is CASSVGLAGAARELFF. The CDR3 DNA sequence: TGTGCCAGCAGCGTGGGCCTAGCGGGAGCCGCCAGGGAGCTGTTTTTT.

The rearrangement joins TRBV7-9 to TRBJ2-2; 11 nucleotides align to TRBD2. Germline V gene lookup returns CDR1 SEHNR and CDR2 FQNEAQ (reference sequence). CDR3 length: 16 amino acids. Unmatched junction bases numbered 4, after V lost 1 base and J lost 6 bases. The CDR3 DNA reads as TGTGCCAGCAGCTTAGGGCTAGCGGGAGGAGCCGGGGAGCTGTTTTTT. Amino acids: CASSLGLAGGAGELFF.

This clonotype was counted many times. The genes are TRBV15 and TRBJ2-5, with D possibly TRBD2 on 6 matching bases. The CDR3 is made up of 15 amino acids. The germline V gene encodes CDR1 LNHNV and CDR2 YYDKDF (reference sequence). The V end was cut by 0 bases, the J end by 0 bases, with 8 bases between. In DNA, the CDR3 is TGTGCCACCAGCAGAGAAGGAGGGTACCAAGAGACCCAGTACTTC. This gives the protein CATSREGGYQETQYF.

The CDR3 coding sequence is TGTGCTAAACCGCTAGCGGGGGTTTACGAGCAGTACTTC. It is translated as CAKPLAGVYEQYF. This chain joins TRBV24-1 and TRBJ2-7, with TRBD2 identical over 10 bases. The germline V gene has CDR1 KGHDR and CDR2 SFDVKD. The CDR3 runs to 13 residues.

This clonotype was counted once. The CDR3 DNA reads TGTGCCAGCAGCCCCCAGGTGGGGACCTCTGGAAACACCATATATTTT. Its protein product is CASSPQVGTSGNTIYF. The chain links TRBV7-2 to TRBJ1-3; D might be TRBD1 (5 bases). Trimming cost V 5 bases and J 0 bases, with 14 bases left between them. Germline V gene lookup returns CDR1 SGHTA and CDR2 FQGNSA. The CDR3 length is 16 residues.

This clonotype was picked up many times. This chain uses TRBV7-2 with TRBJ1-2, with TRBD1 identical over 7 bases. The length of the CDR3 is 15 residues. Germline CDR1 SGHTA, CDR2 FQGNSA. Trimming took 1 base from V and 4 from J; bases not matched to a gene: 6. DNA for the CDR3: TGTGCCAGCAGCTTAGTAGGGGGCCACGGCTATGGCTACACCTTC. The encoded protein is CASSLVGGHGYGYTF.

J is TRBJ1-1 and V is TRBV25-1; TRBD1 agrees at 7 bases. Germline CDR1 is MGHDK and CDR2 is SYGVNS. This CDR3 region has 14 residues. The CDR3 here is CATVPGQINTEAFF. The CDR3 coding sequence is TGTGCAACGGTTCCGGGACAGATAAACACTGAAGCTTTCTTT. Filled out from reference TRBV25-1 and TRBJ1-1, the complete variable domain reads EADIYQTPRYLVIGTGKKITLECSQTMGHDKMYWYQQDPGMELHLIHYSYGVNSTEKGDLSSESTVSRIRTEHFPLTLESARPSHTSQYLCATVPGQINTEAFFGQGTRLTVV.

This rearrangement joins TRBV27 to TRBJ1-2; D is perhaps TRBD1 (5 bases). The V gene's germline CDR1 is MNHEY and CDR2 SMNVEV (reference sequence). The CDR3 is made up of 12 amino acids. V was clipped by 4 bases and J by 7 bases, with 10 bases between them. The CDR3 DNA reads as TGTGCCAGCAGTTCCCTCGGGGGTGGCTACACCTTC. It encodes CASSSLGGGYTF.

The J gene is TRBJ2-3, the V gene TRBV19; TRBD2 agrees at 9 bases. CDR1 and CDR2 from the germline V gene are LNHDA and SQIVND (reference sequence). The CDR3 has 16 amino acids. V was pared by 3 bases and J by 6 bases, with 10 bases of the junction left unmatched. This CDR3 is CASSIGASGVTDTQYF. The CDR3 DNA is TGTGCCAGTAGTATTGGTGCTAGCGGGGTAACGGATACGCAGTATTTT.

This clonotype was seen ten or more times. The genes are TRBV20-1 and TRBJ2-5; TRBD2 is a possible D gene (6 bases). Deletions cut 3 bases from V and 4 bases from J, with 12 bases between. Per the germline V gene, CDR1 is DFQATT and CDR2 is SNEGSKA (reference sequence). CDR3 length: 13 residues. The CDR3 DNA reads TGCAGTGCTAGCGGGGGACCCCCAGAGACCCAGTACTTC. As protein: CSASGGPPETQYF.

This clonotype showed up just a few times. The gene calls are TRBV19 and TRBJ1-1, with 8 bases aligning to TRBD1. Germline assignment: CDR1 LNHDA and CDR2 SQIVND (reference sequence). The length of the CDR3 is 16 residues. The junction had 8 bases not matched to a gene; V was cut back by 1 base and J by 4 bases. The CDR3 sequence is CASSIAMNRGTTEAFF. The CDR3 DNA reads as TGTGCCAGTAGTATAGCCATGAACAGGGGGACCACTGAAGCTTTCTTT. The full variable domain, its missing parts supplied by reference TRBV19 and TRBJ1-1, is DGGITQSPKYLFRKEGQNVTLSCEQNLNHDAMYWYRQDPGQGLRLIYYSQIVNDFQKGDIAEGYSVSREKKESFPLTVTSAQKNPTAFYLCASSIAMNRGTTEAFFGQGTRLTVV.

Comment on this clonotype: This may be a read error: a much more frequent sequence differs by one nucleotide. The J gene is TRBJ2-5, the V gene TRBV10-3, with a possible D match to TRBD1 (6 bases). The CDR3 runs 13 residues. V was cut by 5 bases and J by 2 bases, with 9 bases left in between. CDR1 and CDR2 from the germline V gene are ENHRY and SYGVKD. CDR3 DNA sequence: TGTGCCATCAGTCACGGACAGCAAGAGACCCAGTACTTC. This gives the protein CAISHGQQETQYF.

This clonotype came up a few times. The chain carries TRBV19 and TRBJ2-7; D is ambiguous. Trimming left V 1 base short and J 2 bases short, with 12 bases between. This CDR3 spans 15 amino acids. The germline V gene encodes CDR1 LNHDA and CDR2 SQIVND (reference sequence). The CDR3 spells CASSIATAQTYEQYF. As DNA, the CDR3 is TGTGCCAGTAGTATAGCTACTGCTCAGACCTACGAGCAGTACTTC.

In DNA form, the CDR3 reads TGCAGCGGTGCCGGGGCGTTGGGGCAGTACTTC. Protein: CSGAGALGQYF. The rearrangement joins TRBV29-1 to TRBJ2-7; D may be TRBD1 or TRBD2 (5 bases each). The CDR3 consists of 11 residues. Trimming left V 7 bases short and J 9 bases short, with 16 bases between. CDR1 SQVTM and CDR2 ANQGSEA come from the germline V gene.

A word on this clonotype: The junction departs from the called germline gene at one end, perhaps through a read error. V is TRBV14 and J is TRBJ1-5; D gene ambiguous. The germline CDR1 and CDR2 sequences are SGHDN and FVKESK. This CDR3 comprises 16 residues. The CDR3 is CASSSLWKYSNQPQHF. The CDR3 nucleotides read TGCGCCAGCAGCTCCTTGTGGAAGTATAGCAATCAGCCCCAGCATTTT. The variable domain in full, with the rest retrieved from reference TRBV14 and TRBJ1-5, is EAGVTQFPSHSVIEKGQTVTLRCDPISGHDNLYWYRRVMGKEIKFLLHFVKESKQDESGMPNNRFLAERTGGTYSTLKVQPAELEDSGVYFCASSSLWKYSNQPQHFGDGTRLSIL.

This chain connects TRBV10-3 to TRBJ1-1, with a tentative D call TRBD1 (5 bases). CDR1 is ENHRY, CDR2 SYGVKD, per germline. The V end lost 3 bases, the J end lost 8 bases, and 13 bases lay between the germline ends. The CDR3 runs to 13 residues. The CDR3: CAISDPTGTEAFF. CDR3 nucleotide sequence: TGTGCCATCAGTGACCCTACCGGGACCGAAGCTTTCTTT.